Sequencing of this T cell receptor beta chain was carried out in a study of response to subunit inactivated influenza vaccine. TCRdb passed the RT-PCR reads through MiXCR, listing each CDR3 protein once. The repertoire holds some 550,000 distinct CDR3 sequences, with around 25% as singletons. The same sample was also studied in work on T cells expressing NK-cell markers. From that second work: TCR beta libraries carry UMIs added by 5'RACE template switching. TCR beta repertoires came from sorted CD3+CD56+NKG2C+, CD3+CD56+NKG2C- and CD3+CD56-NKG2C+ T cells. Sequencing covered eight donors, seven HCMV-seropositive and one seronegative. Roughly 1.0-8% of CD8+ T cells in six or seven donors belonged to dominant NKG2C+ clonotypes. There were several donors in whom these clonotypes also led the CD3+CD56-NKG2C+ fraction.

Sequencing used CD4+ T cells sorted from PBMCs, obtained roughly 13 days after vaccination. The source is a man between 45 and 60 years old who received an inactivated influenza vaccine.

The CDR3, as DNA: TGTGCCAGTAGAACAGGGGGCACGGGACTAGCGGACGACAATGAGCAGTTCTTC. Translated, it gives CASRTGGTGLADDNEQFF. This sequence joins TRBV19 and TRBJ2-1, with 11 bases matching TRBD2. Trimming removed 6 bases from V and 5 bases from J; junction bases left unmatched: 15. There are 18 residues in the CDR3. Germline assignment: CDR1 LNHDA and CDR2 SQIVND (reference sequence).